The 25 T cell receptor beta chains below come from one sample, sequenced in a study of cytomegalovirus exposure and HLA in healthy donors. Data came from immunoSEQ multiplex PCR; TCRdb stores just in-frame clones and leaves some out. This sample yields roughly 60,000 clones, of which roughly 96% are seen a single time; approximately 0.95% belongs to the top ten. Sequencing used PBMCs. The source is a man aged 18-30 years in good health and CMV-seronegative.

V gene TRBV5-1 combines with J gene TRBJ1-1, with a possible D match to TRBD1 (6 bases). V shed 4 bases and J shed 4 bases, with 14 bases lying between them. Germline V gene sequence: CDR1 SGHRS, CDR2 YFSETQ. This CDR3 is 14 amino acids long. For the CDR3, the DNA is TGCGCCAGCAGCAGGGGGACGGACACCACTGAAGCTTTCTTT. Translation: CASSRGTDTTEAFF. Full variable domain (rest looked up from reference TRBV5-1 and TRBJ1-1): KAGVTQTPRYLIKTRGQQVTLSCSPISGHRSVSWYQQTPGQGLQFLFEYFSETQRNKGNFPGRFSGRQFSNSRSEMNVSTLELGDSALYLCASSRGTDTTEAFFGQGTRLTVV.

This chain connects TRBV7-8 to TRBJ1-3, with a weak D call TRBD1 (5 bases). The V gene's germline CDR1 is SGHVS and CDR2 FQNEAQ. The V and J ends lost 1 base and 4 bases respectively, with 11 bases between them. CDR3 size: 15 residues. In DNA form, the CDR3 reads TGTGCCAGCAGCTTAGGGCAGGGCGCAGGAAACACCATATATTTT. Translation gives CASSLGQGAGNTIYF.

V gene TRBV15 combines with J gene TRBJ1-5; D is unclear. Germline CDR1 is LNHNV and CDR2 is YYDKDF (reference sequence). Trimming took 2 bases from V and 3 from J, leaving 11 bases between them. The CDR3 is 15 amino acids. For the CDR3, the DNA is TGTGCCACCAGCAGACAGAGAAACTACAATCAGCCCCAGCATTTT. This gives the protein CATSRQRNYNQPQHF. Full variable domain (remainder filled in from reference TRBV15 and TRBJ1-5): DAMVIQNPRYQVTQFGKPVTLSCSQTLNHNVMYWYQQKSSQAPKLLFHYYDKDFNNEADTPDNFQSRRPNTSFCFLDIRSPGLGDTAMYLCATSRQRNYNQPQHFGDGTRLSIL.

V and J are TRBV5-1 and TRBJ2-1; D ambiguous. The germline gives CDR1 SGHRS, CDR2 YFSETQ. There are 11 residues in the CDR3. The ends were cut back, 2 bases at V and 10 bases at J, with 7 bases in the middle. CDR3: CASSLAREQFF. In nucleotides, the CDR3 is TGCGCCAGCAGCTTAGCGCGCGAGCAGTTCTTC. The entire variable domain, with the rest obtained from reference TRBV5-1 and TRBJ2-1, is as follows: KAGVTQTPRYLIKTRGQQVTLSCSPISGHRSVSWYQQTPGQGLQFLFEYFSETQRNKGNFPGRFSGRQFSNSRSEMNVSTLELGDSALYLCASSLAREQFFGPGTRLTVL.

The rearrangement joins TRBV11-1 to TRBJ1-4; D remains ambiguous. Trimming removed 5 bases from V and 7 bases from J, with 14 bases in between. This CDR3 comprises 14 residues. Germline CDR1 and CDR2: SGHAT and FQDESV (reference sequence). CDR3 protein: CASSPEARFEKLFF. The CDR3 DNA reads TGTGCCAGCAGCCCCGAGGCCCGCTTTGAAAAACTGTTTTTT.

Sample share makes this clone medium-sized. This sequence joins TRBV10-1 and TRBJ2-1; D is uncertain. Trimming took 0 bases from V and 1 from J, leaving 7 bases between them. The CDR3 runs to 15 residues. Germline V gives CDR1 WNHNN, CDR2 SYGVQD (reference sequence). The CDR3 sequence is CASSESVESYNEQFF. Written as DNA, the CDR3 is TGCGCCAGCAGTGAGTCCGTAGAATCCTACAATGAGCAGTTCTTC.

This sequence joins TRBV18 and TRBJ2-7; D unresolved. The CDR3 totals 13 residues. V was shortened by 2 bases and J by 3 bases, with 8 bases between the two germline ends. Germline CDR1 is KGHSH and CDR2 is LQKENI. In DNA, the CDR3 is TGTGCCAGCTCACCAGCCAGCGACTACGAGCAGTACTTC. It encodes CASSPASDYEQYF.

This sequence joins TRBV7-9 and TRBJ2-7, with TRBD2 matching 8 bases. The CDR3 spans 14 residues. In germline, CDR1 is SEHNR, CDR2 FQNEAQ (reference sequence). Germline trimming cut 6 bases from V and 7 bases from J; bases unmatched to any gene: 11. In DNA, the CDR3 is TGTGCCAGCAGGGACTTCAGCGGGAGTTTTGAGCAGTACTTC. It translates to CASRDFSGSFEQYF.

This clone was recorded only once. V usage is TRBV29-1 and J usage is TRBJ2-7; TRBD2 is a possible D gene (5 bases). The V gene's germline CDR1 is SQVTM and CDR2 ANQGSEA. The CDR3 totals 13 residues. V lost 4 bases and J lost 0, with 10 bases in between. This CDR3 reads CSVAGINSYEQYF. The CDR3, as DNA: TGCAGCGTTGCCGGGATCAACTCCTACGAGCAGTACTTC.

The V gene is TRBV7-2, the J gene TRBJ1-1, with 7 bases fitting TRBD1. The ends lost 4 bases at V and 0 bases at J; junction bases unmatched: 5. Germline V gene sequence: CDR1 SGHTA, CDR2 FQGNSA. This CDR3 spans 15 amino acids. CDR3 coding DNA: TGTGCCAGCAGCTCGACAGGGATTATGAACACTGAAGCTTTCTTT. Protein sequence: CASSSTGIMNTEAFF.

The chain recombines TRBV28 with TRBJ2-1; D remains ambiguous. There are 12 residues in the CDR3. The V gene lost 7 bases and the J gene lost 6 bases, with 10 bases spanning the gap. Germline values: CDR1 MDHEN, CDR2 SYDVKM. This CDR3 reads CASTPTGNEQFF. CDR3 DNA: TGTGCCAGCACACCTACGGGCAATGAGCAGTTCTTC.

Written as DNA, the CDR3 is TGTGCCAGCAGCTCGCCACGGACTAGTAGTTCCGAGCAGTACTTC. Its translation: CASSSPRTSSSEQYF. The J gene is TRBJ2-7, the V gene TRBV13; 7 bases are shared with TRBD2. CDR1 and CDR2 (germline): PRHDT, FYEKMQ (reference sequence). The CDR3 runs to 15 residues. With 4 bases clipped from V and 6 bases from J, the junction kept 12 bases outside the gene matches.

The rearrangement joins TRBV11-2 to TRBJ2-7, with D perhaps matching TRBD2 (6 bases). The CDR3 has 14 amino acids. The germline CDR1 and CDR2 sequences are SGHAT and FQNNGV. V lost 5 bases to trimming and J lost 0 bases, with 11 bases between them. The CDR3, as DNA: TGTGCCAGCAGCCATAGCGGAGGCTCCTACGAGCAGTACTTC. This codes for CASSHSGGSYEQYF.

This clone was counted a single time. V and J are TRBV5-6 and TRBJ2-3; tentative D call: TRBD1 (5 bases). CDR3 length equals 13 residues. Germline V lookup: CDR1 SGHDT, CDR2 YYEEEE. The V and J ends lost 4 bases and 0 bases respectively, with 6 bases between them. The CDR3 loop is CASSRTSTDTQYF. The CDR3 DNA sequence: TGTGCCAGCAGCAGGACAAGCACAGATACGCAGTATTTT.

V usage is TRBV7-2 and J usage is TRBJ2-1; 14 bases agree with TRBD2. The CDR3 runs 16 residues. Germline trimming cut 4 bases from V and 9 bases from J; bases unmatched to any gene: 8. The germline gives CDR1 SGHTA, CDR2 FQGNSA. The CDR3 here is CASSSRLAGGPSEQFF. In nucleotides, the CDR3 is TGTGCCAGCAGCTCGCGACTAGCGGGAGGGCCCAGTGAGCAGTTCTTC.

The chain joins TRBV28 to TRBJ2-1; 7 bases are shared with TRBD1. The germline gives CDR1 MDHEN, CDR2 SYDVKM. V was clipped by 5 bases and J by 5 bases; unmatched bases: 6. CDR3 length: 14 amino acids. Here the CDR3 reads CASSRRDRHNEQFF. CDR3 DNA: TGTGCCAGCAGTCGCCGGGACAGACACAATGAGCAGTTCTTC.

This chain links TRBV9 with TRBJ2-1; 9 bases map to TRBD2. V lost 3 bases, J lost 7 bases, and 5 bases stayed unmatched. CDR1 is SGDLS and CDR2 is YYNGEE in the germline V gene. The length of the CDR3 is 14 residues. The CDR3 here is CASSESGRLNEQFF. CDR3 coding DNA: TGTGCCAGCAGCGAGAGCGGGAGGCTAAATGAGCAGTTCTTC.

The chain uses TRBV5-5 and TRBJ2-7; the D gene is possibly TRBD2 (5 bases). CDR3 length equals 13 residues. V lost 6 bases and J lost 6, with 16 bases in between. Germline V lookup: CDR1 SGHKS, CDR2 YYEKEE (reference sequence). DNA of the CDR3: TGTGCCAGCAATTCGTTGGGAGTTCCCGAGCAGTACTTC. Its protein is CASNSLGVPEQYF. The entire variable domain, with the rest obtained from reference TRBV5-5 and TRBJ2-7, is as follows: DAGVTQSPTHLIKTRGQQVTLRCSPISGHKSVSWYQQVLGQGPQFIFQYYEKEERGRGNFPDRFSARQFPNYSSELNVNALLLGDSALYLCASNSLGVPEQYFGPGTRLTVT.

Written as DNA, the CDR3 is TGCAGCGTTGAAGATCCGGGACAGGGGAGCACCGGGGAGCTGTTTTTT. Its protein product is CSVEDPGQGSTGELFF. The chain couples TRBV29-1 to TRBJ2-2, with 10 nucleotides matching TRBD1. CDR1 is SQVTM, CDR2 ANQGSEA, per germline. V gave up 0 bases and J gave up 4 bases; unmatched junction bases: 5. The length of the CDR3 is 16 residues.

The chain employs TRBV6-1 and TRBJ2-1; 13 bases line up with TRBD2. Germline V gene lookup returns CDR1 MNHNS and CDR2 SASEGT. With V trimmed by 4 bases and J by 8 bases, 8 bases remained unmatched. The CDR3 is 16 amino acids. In DNA form, the CDR3 reads TGTGCCAGCAGTGCGCGACTAGCGGGAGGCTTCGATGAGCAGTTCTTC. Translation gives CASSARLAGGFDEQFF.

This clone appeared a single time. The V call is TRBV30, the J call TRBJ2-7; D is uncertain. The CDR3 length is 12 residues. With 2 bases removed from V and 5 bases from J, the gap between germline ends came to 10 bases. Germline V gene data show CDR1 as GTSNPN and CDR2 as SVGIG (reference sequence). CDR3 in DNA: TGTGCCTGGAGTATGCGGATAGACGAGCAGTACTTC. Translation: CAWSMRIDEQYF.

The chain couples TRBV10-1 to TRBJ2-2; 10 positions agree with TRBD1. In germline, CDR1 is WNHNN, CDR2 SYGVQD (reference sequence). This CDR3 has 14 amino acids. The ends lost 6 bases at V and 5 bases at J; junction bases unmatched: 3. The DNA of the CDR3 is TGCGCCAGCAGACCGGGACAGGGGACCGGGGAGCTGTTTTTT. Residues: CASRPGQGTGELFF.

The chain has TRBV6-4 and TRBJ2-2; TRBD1 agrees at 7 bases. This CDR3 contains 13 residues. The V gene's germline CDR1 is MRHNA and CDR2 SNTAGT. With V trimmed by 6 bases and J by 4 bases, 2 bases remained unmatched. The CDR3 sequence is CASRTGVTGELFF. CDR3 nucleotide sequence: TGTGCCAGCAGAACAGGGGTCACCGGGGAGCTGTTTTTT.

This clone was seen only a few times. The chain carries TRBV6-6 and TRBJ2-7, with TRBD1 matching 8 bases. Germline-derived CDR1 and CDR2 are MNHNY and SVGAGI (reference sequence). The ends lost 8 bases at V and 2 bases at J; junction bases unmatched: 8. The CDR3 spans 14 residues. The CDR3 is CASHTGTGAYEQYF. CDR3 sequence (DNA): TGTGCCAGCCACACTGGGACAGGAGCCTACGAGCAGTACTTC.

CDR3 nucleotide sequence: TGCGCCAGCAGCTTGGAAGCTAGCGGGAGCTCCCTTTACAATGAGCAGTTCTTC. It is translated as CASSLEASGSSLYNEQFF. The gene calls are TRBV5-1 and TRBJ2-1; 10 bases agree with TRBD2. The CDR3 loop spans 18 amino acids. V lost 0 bases to trimming and J lost 4 bases; unmatched junction nucleotides: 10. Germline assignment: CDR1 SGHRS and CDR2 YFSETQ.